This T cell receptor (beta chain) was captured by sequencing in a study of CD8+ T cells in alopecia areata. General study findings and limits: Scalp samples also yield sequences from resident alphabeta T cells of normal skin. Relative to normal scalp, lesional scalp, especially alopecia totalis/universalis, showed higher clonality.

Points on this clone: Its cognate antigen is unknown.

In alopecia areata patients, both lesional scalp punch biopsies and peripheral blood were collected. Both CD4+ and CD8+ T cells were separated by sorting PBMCs. Isolated RNA was reverse transcribed into cDNA used as the sequencing template. Assay used: immunoSEQ multiplex PCR; TCRdb lists only in-frame clones, some missing. The sample carries around 80,000 clones, roughly half recorded once. Between the trimmed V and J ends, which lost 3 bases and 6 bases, there was a span of 12 bases. Per the germline V gene, CDR1 is SNHLY and CDR2 is FYNNEI. The CDR3 loop spans 14 amino acids. Material for sequencing was NKG2D-high CD8+ T cells sorted from blood. This TCR came from a human donor with alopecia areata. The V gene is TRBV2, the J gene TRBJ1-5, with a possible D match to TRBD1 (5 bases). The CDR3 protein is CASSDPGETQPQHF. CDR3 nucleotide sequence: TGTGCCAGCAGTGATCCGGGGGAGACTCAGCCCCAGCATTTT.